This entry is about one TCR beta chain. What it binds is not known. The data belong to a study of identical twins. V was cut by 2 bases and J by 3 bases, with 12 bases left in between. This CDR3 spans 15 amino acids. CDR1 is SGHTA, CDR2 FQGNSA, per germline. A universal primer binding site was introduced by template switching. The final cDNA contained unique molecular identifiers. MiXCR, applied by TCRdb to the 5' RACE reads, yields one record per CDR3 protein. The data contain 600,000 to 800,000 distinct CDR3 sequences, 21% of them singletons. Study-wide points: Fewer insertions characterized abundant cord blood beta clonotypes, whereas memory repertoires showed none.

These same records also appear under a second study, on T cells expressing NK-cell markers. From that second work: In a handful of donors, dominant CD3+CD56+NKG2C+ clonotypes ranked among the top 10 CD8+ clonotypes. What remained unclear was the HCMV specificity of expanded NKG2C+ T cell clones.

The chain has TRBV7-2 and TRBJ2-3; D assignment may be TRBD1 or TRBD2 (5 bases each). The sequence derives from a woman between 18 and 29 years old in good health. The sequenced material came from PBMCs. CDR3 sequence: CASSLLGTTTDTQYF. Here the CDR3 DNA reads TGTGCCAGCAGCTTACTTGGGACCACAACAGATACGCAGTATTTT.